Each of the 18 T cell receptor beta chains below was sequenced from the same sample in a study of T cell changes during pregnancy in multiple sclerosis (dated by TCRdb to the late 2010s). The receptor library was made with the immunoSEQ multiplex PCR assay. Held by TCRdb, this immuneACCESS table contains in-frame sequences only and omits some clones. Under half of the omission traces to an unresolved V gene where checked; the cause of the rest is unknown. The sample contains about 73,000 clones, 90% of them found a single time. 8% to 9.5% of the sample is taken by the ten largest. The source was peripheral blood, collected after pregnancy. The receptor set was obtained from a female donor in good health, enrolled as a control in a pregnancy study.

The CDR3 bases are TGTGCCAGCAGTTTACGGACAGGGAGTAATTCACCCCTCCACTTT. Encoded protein: CASSLRTGSNSPLHF. The V call is TRBV27, the J call TRBJ1-6; 8 bases map to TRBD1. From germline, CDR1 is MNHEY and CDR2 SMNVEV (reference sequence). The CDR3 contains 15 residues. Trimming removed 2 bases from V and 6 bases from J; junction bases left unmatched: 3.

This chain joins TRBV27 and TRBJ1-1, with TRBD1 matching over 7 bases. Trimming cost V 6 bases and J 5 bases; bases outside gene matches: 9. The CDR3 length is 14 residues. Germline V CDR1 and CDR2: MNHEY, SMNVEV (reference sequence). As DNA, the CDR3 is TGTGCCAGCAGGGCAGGGGGATATATAACTGAAGCTTTCTTT. Protein sequence: CASRAGGYITEAFF.

The J gene is TRBJ2-1, the V gene TRBV9; TRBD2 might be the D (7 bases). The CDR3 runs 16 residues. Per germline, CDR1 SGDLS and CDR2 YYNGEE. V was trimmed by 2 bases and J by 3 bases, leaving 15 bases between them. This chain's CDR3 is CASSVLTGGLYNEQFF. The CDR3 DNA reads TGTGCCAGCAGCGTTTTAACGGGGGGCCTCTACAATGAGCAGTTCTTC.

This chain uses TRBV5-1 with TRBJ2-7, with 10 bases that match TRBD1. Germline CDR1 is SGHRS and CDR2 is YFSETQ. This CDR3 contains 15 residues. The J segment lost 5 bases and the V segment lost 3 bases, leaving 8 bases of the junction unmatched. In DNA form, the CDR3 reads TGCGCCAGCAGCTCTCGTGGGGACAGGGGACACGAGCAGTACTTC. Amino acid sequence: CASSSRGDRGHEQYF.

V gene TRBV6-5 combines with J gene TRBJ2-7; D may be TRBD1 (6 bases). Trimming took 6 bases from V and 2 from J, leaving 17 bases between them. Germline-derived CDR1 and CDR2 are MNHEY and SVGAGI. The CDR3 consists of 15 residues. The CDR3 nucleotides read TGTGCCAGCAGCCACGGACAGAAACTGCCCTACGAGCAGTACTTC. Translated: CASSHGQKLPYEQYF.

This chain joins TRBV7-6 and TRBJ2-2; weak D call: TRBD2 (5 bases). Trimming cost V 2 bases and J 6 bases, with 7 bases left between them. The CDR3 spans 13 residues. CDR1 and CDR2 from the germline V gene are SGHVS and FNYEAQ. The CDR3 reads CASSLLLAGELFF. As DNA, the CDR3 is TGTGCCAGCAGCTTACTACTAGCCGGGGAGCTGTTTTTT.

The CDR3 bases are TGTGCCTGGTCGAGGAATGAGCAGTTCTTC. It is translated as CAWSRNEQFF. V gene TRBV30 combines with J gene TRBJ2-1; D gene unclear. CDR3 length: 10 amino acids. Per the germline V gene, CDR1 is GTSNPN and CDR2 is SVGIG (reference sequence). V was cut by 5 bases and J by 7 bases, with 6 bases left in between. The whole variable domain, filled in from reference TRBV30 and TRBJ2-1, reads SQTIHQWPATLVQPVGSPLSLECTVEGTSNPNLYWYRQAAGRGLQLLFYSVGIGQISSEVPQNLSASRPQDRQFILSSKKLLLSDSGFYLCAWSRNEQFFGPGTRLTVL.

The V and J genes are TRBV5-1 and TRBJ1-2, with D unresolved. The V end was cut by 3 bases, the J end by 4 bases, with 10 bases between. The CDR3 covers 13 residues. Germline values: CDR1 SGHRS, CDR2 YFSETQ. CDR3 loop: CASSYAGAYGYTF. The CDR3 DNA reads as TGCGCCAGCAGCTATGCAGGCGCCTATGGCTACACCTTC.

The V gene is TRBV7-2, the J gene TRBJ1-1; D gene uncertain. This CDR3 spans 14 amino acids. Germline CDR1 is SGHTA and CDR2 is FQGNSA. V lost 5 bases and J lost 7, with 17 bases in between. The CDR3 spells CASSLRGGRDEAFF. Here the CDR3 DNA reads TGTGCCAGCAGCCTGCGCGGAGGGAGGGATGAAGCTTTCTTT.

This clone has a handful of counts. The chain couples TRBV7-9 to TRBJ2-2; 7 bases are a match to TRBD2. The CDR3 extends over 15 amino acids. J gave up 1 base and V 2 bases, and 1 base lay outside the gene matches. CDR1 and CDR2 from the germline V gene are SEHNR and FQNEAQ (reference sequence). CDR3 DNA: TGTGCCAGCAGCTTATCTAGCGGGAACACCGGGGAGCTGTTTTTT. This translates into CASSLSSGNTGELFF.

The chain has TRBV5-1 and TRBJ2-7; 10 bases match TRBD2. The CDR3 consists of 15 residues. Germline loops: CDR1 SGHRS, CDR2 YFSETQ. J lost 0 bases, V lost 4 bases, and 4 bases had no gene match. CDR3 residues: CASSQGLASSYEQYF. The CDR3, as DNA: TGCGCCAGCAGCCAGGGACTAGCGAGCTCCTACGAGCAGTACTTC.

The chain combines TRBV5-1 with TRBJ1-5; TRBD1 matches at 7 bases. V lost 0 bases and J lost 5; bases outside the gene matches: 5. The CDR3 length is 15 residues. Germline V lookup: CDR1 SGHRS, CDR2 YFSETQ. The CDR3, as DNA: TGCGCCAGCAGCTTGGGGGACAGCGCTGATCAGCCCCAGCATTTT. Protein: CASSLGDSADQPQHF.

This rearrangement joins TRBV6-6 to TRBJ2-5, with TRBD2 matching over 9 bases. Germline V lookup: CDR1 MNHNY, CDR2 SVGAGI (reference sequence). This CDR3 comprises 14 residues. The V gene end was trimmed by 2 bases and the J gene end by 5 bases; junction bases not matched to a gene: 3. The CDR3 coding sequence is TGTGCCAGCAGTTACCGTAGCGGGAGTGAGACCCAGTACTTC. Translated: CASSYRSGSETQYF.

V is TRBV5-1 and J is TRBJ1-4, with D possibly matching TRBD1 (5 bases). V was trimmed by 5 bases and J by 5 bases, leaving 16 bases between them. Germline V gene lookup returns CDR1 SGHRS and CDR2 YFSETQ. This CDR3 has 15 residues. This chain's CDR3 is CASRRDGPANEKLFF. CDR3 coding DNA: TGCGCCAGCAGGCGGGACGGCCCAGCGAATGAAAAACTGTTTTTT.

This clone was recorded only once. V gene TRBV5-5 combines with J gene TRBJ2-5, with D possibly being TRBD2 (5 bases). The germline V gene encodes CDR1 SGHKS and CDR2 YYEKEE (reference sequence). Trimming stripped 0 bases from V and 5 bases from J, with 8 bases between. CDR3 size: 13 residues. This CDR3 is CASSLEKRETQYF. The CDR3 bases are TGTGCCAGCAGCTTGGAAAAGCGGGAGACCCAGTACTTC.

V usage is TRBV6-6 and J usage is TRBJ2-1; 7 nucleotides line up with TRBD2. Germline V gene sequence: CDR1 MNHNY, CDR2 SVGAGI (reference sequence). This CDR3 has 15 amino acids. V gave up 6 bases and J gave up 0 bases; unmatched junction bases: 5. The CDR3 region is CASSTGGSSYNEQFF. The CDR3 DNA is TGTGCCAGCAGCACCGGCGGGAGCTCCTACAATGAGCAGTTCTTC.

The V and J genes are TRBV7-2 and TRBJ2-7; 13 bases agree with TRBD2. This CDR3 is 16 amino acids long. The V gene end was trimmed by 5 bases and the J gene end by 3 bases; junction bases not matched to a gene: 7. Per germline, CDR1 SGHTA and CDR2 FQGNSA. The CDR3 region has the DNA TGTGCCAGCAGCCCGGGGGGACTAGCGGGGATCTACGAGCAGTACTTC. Translated, it gives CASSPGGLAGIYEQYF.

The V gene is TRBV5-1, the J gene TRBJ2-3; D is unclear. Trimming left V 7 bases short and J 6 bases short, with 12 bases between. CDR3 length: 12 residues. CDR1 is SGHRS, CDR2 YFSETQ, per germline. The CDR3 DNA sequence: TGCGCCAGCTCCCAGGTTTCGGATACGCAGTATTTT. This translates into CASSQVSDTQYF.